These T cell receptor beta chains were read from a single sample in a study of cytomegalovirus exposure and HLA in healthy donors. Some clones are missing from TCRdb's copy, which holds only in-frame ones; the method was immunoSEQ multiplex PCR. The table shows 100,000 or so clones, with 85% to 95% occurring only once. What was sequenced was PBMCs. Receptor source: a woman younger than 35 in good health and CMV-seronegative. The CDR3 runs from the conserved cysteine through the conserved F or W. Each record gives: J gene, V gene, clone size, D gene, CDR3 DNA, CDR3 protein. A D gene is named only where the DNA matches it firmly. Some rows have no size entry. The others give once, few or many, or a class for an expanded clone.

TRBJ1-2 | TRBV30 | - | - | TGTTCTGAGGATGGCTACACCTTC | CSEDGYTF
TRBJ2-1 | TRBV4-3 | - | TRBD1 | TGCGCCAGCAGCCAAGGTCTCGGGACAGGGGTGGATGAGCAGTTCTTC | CASSQGLGTGVDEQFF
TRBJ1-5 | TRBV5-4 | - | TRBD1 | TGTGCCAGCAGCTTGGCGGGCAGGGGGCAAGTCCAGCCCCAGCATTTT | CASSLAGRGQVQPQHF
TRBJ2-4 | TRBV7-8 | - | - | TGTGCCAGCAGCCATAGTCGACTAGCCAAAAACATTCAGTACTTC | CASSHSRLAKNIQYF
TRBJ2-3 | TRBV19 | - | - | TGTGCCAGTAGTGCCTCTACGACAGATACGCAGTATTTT | CASSASTTDTQYF
TRBJ2-1 | TRBV5-1 | - | TRBD2 | TGCGCCAGCAGCTGGGGAACTAGCGGGGGTTACAATGAGCAGTTCTTC | CASSWGTSGGYNEQFF
TRBJ2-7 | TRBV11-2 | - | TRBD2 | TGTGCCAGCAGCCCGGGGACTAGCGGGAGTTACGAGCAGTACTTC | CASSPGTSGSYEQYF
TRBJ2-7 | TRBV11-2 | few | TRBD2 | TGTGCCAGCAGCTTAATTGGGCTCGCGGGAGGCGGTAATGAGCAGTACTTC | CASSLIGLAGGGNEQYF
TRBJ2-1 | TRBV12-5 | - | TRBD2 | TGTGCTAGTGGTTTGGGGCGGGGGAATGAGCAGTTCTTC | CASGLGRGNEQFF
TRBJ1-1 | TRBV15 | - | TRBD1 | TGTGCCACCAGCAGGACAGGGGGGGCCACTGAAGCTTTCTTT | CATSRTGGATEAFF
TRBJ2-7 | TRBV11-2 | - | - | TGTGCCAGCAGCTTATGGGGACTCTCCTACGAGCAGTACTTC | CASSLWGLSYEQYF
TRBJ1-2 | TRBV5-4 | - | - | TGTGCCAGCAGCTTGGCCCACCAGGGGCAGGACTATGGCTACACCTTC | CASSLAHQGQDYGYTF
TRBJ2-2 | TRBV6-5 | - | - | TGTGCCAGCAACGCAGCGAAATCGAACACCGGGGAGCTGTTTTTT | CASNAAKSNTGELFF
TRBJ1-5 | TRBV2 | - | - | TGTGCCAGCAGTGAAGGGTCAGGGAAAAATCAGCCCCAGCATTTT | CASSEGSGKNQPQHF
TRBJ2-5 | TRBV5-5 | - | - | TGTGCCAGCAGCTCCGGAGGGCAGGGGGGAAGGCAAGAGACCCAGTACTTC | CASSSGGQGGRQETQYF
TRBJ1-1 | TRBV14 | - | - | TGTGCCAGCAGCCAAGAGGGGAGGATGAACACTGAAGCTTTCTTT | CASSQEGRMNTEAFF
TRBJ1-2 | TRBV2 | - | - | TGTGCCAGCGGTGACGGGTTAGGTCACTATGGCTACACCTTC | CASGDGLGHYGYTF
TRBJ2-7 | TRBV18 | - | - | TGTGCCAGCTCACCACAACAGGGTTACGAGCAGTACTTC | CASSPQQGYEQYF
TRBJ2-7 | TRBV7-9 | - | - | TGTGCCAGCAGCAACCGACAGGGAGGTTCCTACGAGCAGTACTTC | CASSNRQGGSYEQYF
TRBJ2-5 | TRBV19 | - | TRBD1 | TGTGCCAGTAGTATAGGAAACAGGGGGCGAGAGACCCAGTACTTC | CASSIGNRGRETQYF
TRBJ2-3 | TRBV6-4 | - | - | TGTGCCAGCAGTGACCAAGGGGTAGATACGCAGTATTTT | CASSDQGVDTQYF
TRBJ1-5 | TRBV21-1 | once | - | TGTGCCAGCAGCAAAACTCGAACCTCTAGCAATCAGCCCCAGCATTTT | CASSKTRTSSNQPQHF
TRBJ2-7 | TRBV7-2 | - | - | TGTGCCAGCAGCTTAGACCGGGGATACTACGAGCAGTACTTC | CASSLDRGYYEQYF
TRBJ1-5 | TRBV19 | - | TRBD1 | TGTGCCAGTGGACAGGAGTTTAGCAATCAGCCCCAGCATTTT | CASGQEFSNQPQHF
TRBJ2-1 | TRBV19 | - | - | TGTGCCAGTAGACCAGGGGTTTGGTCCTACAATGAGCAGTTCTTC | CASRPGVWSYNEQFF
TRBJ1-4 | TRBV18 | - | TRBD1 | TGTGCCAGCTCACCCAACAGGGGAGTCGAAAAACTGTTTTTT | CASSPNRGVEKLFF
TRBJ1-4 | TRBV7-9 | - | - | TGTGCCAGCAGCTTAGCGCGGGGGGTAGACGAAAAACTGTTTTTT | CASSLARGVDEKLFF
TRBJ2-1 | TRBV5-6 | few | TRBD1 | TGTGCCAGCAGCTTGGTCCAGGGGGCTAACAATGAGCAGTTCTTC | CASSLVQGANNEQFF
TRBJ2-7 | TRBV4-1 | - | TRBD1 | TGCGCCAGCAGCCAAGATGTTCGGCTAGGACAGGGCTTTTGGTACGAGCAGTACTTC | CASSQDVRLGQGFWYEQYF
TRBJ2-5 | TRBV18 | - | - | TGTGCCAGCTCACTGAACAGGGAGAGATGGGAGACCCAGTACTTC | CASSLNRERWETQYF
TRBJ1-6 | TRBV10-3 | - | TRBD1 | TGTGCCATCAGTGGGCGGGACAGGGTCATTTCACCCCTCCACTTT | CAISGRDRVISPLHF
TRBJ2-1 | TRBV10-3 | - | TRBD2 | TGTGCCATCAGTGAGTCGGGATATGGACTAGCGGACAATGAGCAGTTCTTC | CAISESGYGLADNEQFF
TRBJ2-1 | TRBV5-4 | once | - | TGTGCCAGCAGCCAAGATCCGGGCTATGTGAGGGATGAGCAGTTCTTC | CASSQDPGYVRDEQFF
TRBJ1-2 | TRBV7-6 | - | - | TGTGCCAGCAGCTTAGAAGCAGGAGGCAACTATGGCTACACCTTC | CASSLEAGGNYGYTF
TRBJ2-7 | TRBV7-2 | - | TRBD1 | TGTGCCAGCAGCCCCTGGGCAGGGGGTTCCTACGAGCAGTACTTC | CASSPWAGGSYEQYF
TRBJ2-3 | TRBV11-2 | few | TRBD1 | TGTGCCAGCAGGTTAGGGACAGCCGCAGATACGCAGTATTTT | CASRLGTAADTQYF
TRBJ1-3 | TRBV11-2 | - | - | TGTGCCAGCAGCTTAGGGCCCCCGGGACAAACCTCTGGAAACACCATATATTTT | CASSLGPPGQTSGNTIYF
TRBJ1-3 | TRBV6-6 | - | - | TGTGCCAGCTACTCACCGGGAAACACCATATATTTT | CASYSPGNTIYF
TRBJ2-1 | TRBV4-3 | - | - | TGCGCCAGCGCACACCGGGACTTGACCTACAATGAGCAGTTCTTC | CASAHRDLTYNEQFF
TRBJ2-5 | TRBV5-8 | - | - | TGTGCCAGCAGCTTCCTAAGACTAGTCGATGTAGAGACCCAGTACTTC | CASSFLRLVDVETQYF
TRBJ2-7 | TRBV7-2 | - | TRBD2 | TGTGCCAGCAGCTATCTCCGCGGGAGTTATTACGAGCAGTACTTC | CASSYLRGSYYEQYF
TRBJ1-5 | TRBV29-1 | - | TRBD1 | TGCAGCGTAGAGACAGGGGGCGGTCAGCCCCAGCATTTT | CSVETGGGQPQHF
TRBJ2-3 | TRBV2 | - | TRBD2 | TGTGCCAGCAGGGGACTAGCGGGAGGCACAGATACGCAGTATTTT | CASRGLAGGTDTQYF
TRBJ2-1 | TRBV7-2 | - | TRBD2 | TGTGCCAGCAGCTTAGAGGGTCTGGGACTAGCGATATACCAGTTCTTC | CASSLEGLGLAIYQFF
TRBJ1-2 | TRBV6-1 | - | TRBD1 | TGTGCCAGCAGTGAAAGGGCCGGGACAGAGTATGGCTACACCTTC | CASSERAGTEYGYTF
TRBJ2-7 | TRBV7-2 | - | - | TGTGCCAGCAGCTTTACAGGATACTACGAGCAGTACTTC | CASSFTGYYEQYF
TRBJ2-3 | TRBV28 | few | TRBD2 | TGTGCCAGCAGTCCTCCCGGGAGGGACCACAACACAGATACGCAGTATTTT | CASSPPGRDHNTDTQYF
TRBJ1-1 | TRBV19 | - | TRBD1 | TGTGCCAGTAGTATACGCGGGACAGCTGTAGCTCGGAGAACTGAAGCTTTCTTT | CASSIRGTAVARRTEAFF
TRBJ2-6 | TRBV5-4 | - | TRBD1 | TGTGCCAGCAGCTTGGCCTTACGGACAGGACCCTCTGGGGCCAACGTCCTGACTTTC | CASSLALRTGPSGANVLTF
TRBJ1-3 | TRBV7-6 | - | - | TGTGCCAGCAGCTTGACTAGGAACACCATATATTTT | CASSLTRNTIYF
TRBJ1-1 | TRBV7-2 | - | - | TGTGCCAGCAGACCCGGACAGAACACTGAAGCTTTCTTT | CASRPGQNTEAFF
TRBJ2-2 | TRBV18 | - | - | TGTGCCAGCTCACCCGACAGACTGAACACCGGGGAGCTGTTTTTT | CASSPDRLNTGELFF
TRBJ2-5 | TRBV15 | - | - | TGTGCCACCAGCAGAACCGACATCGGGACCCAGTACTTC | CATSRTDIGTQYF
TRBJ2-5 | TRBV5-4 | - | - | TGTGCCAGCAGCTTGGATGTTGCGGGCCTCCAAGAGACCCAGTACTTC | CASSLDVAGLQETQYF
TRBJ1-6 | TRBV4-3 | once | TRBD1 | TGCGCCAGCAGCCAAGGCTGGGGCCGGGACAGGGTTTCACCCCTCCACTTT | CASSQGWGRDRVSPLHF
TRBJ2-3 | TRBV10-3 | - | - | TGTGCCATCAGTGAGTCGACAGGTGGGGAGTATTTT | CAISESTGGEYF
TRBJ2-2 | TRBV6-6 | - | TRBD1 | TGTGCCAGCATTAACAGGGGAAACACCGGGGAGCTGTTTTTT | CASINRGNTGELFF
TRBJ1-4 | TRBV5-1 | once | TRBD1 | TGCGCCAGCGGTACAGGGGGAACTAATGAAAAACTGTTTTTT | CASGTGGTNEKLFF
TRBJ1-2 | TRBV7-2 | - | - | TGTGCCAGCAGCCCACCAGTCGGGGGGCTTGTGGGAGGCTACACCTTC | CASSPPVGGLVGGYTF